Following are 23 T cell receptor beta chains from one sample sequenced in a study of spatial heterogeneity in lung cancer. TCRdb re-called the 5' RACE reads through MiXCR, storing one row per CDR3 protein. Of 25,000 to 30,000 distinct CDR3 sequences listed, approximately 6% are singletons. Time point given: blood at routine non-recurrence follow-up after resection. The sequenced material consisted of unsorted whole RNA from tumor, nontumor lung or frozen PBMC. Sequenced material: PBMCs, taken at follow-up. The receptor set was obtained from a male donor with early-stage non-small cell lung cancer.

This clonotype was counted ten times or more. The chain links TRBV19 to TRBJ2-1; 7 bases fit TRBD2. CDR1 LNHDA and CDR2 SQIVND come from the germline V gene (reference sequence). With V trimmed by 7 bases and J by 7 bases, 10 bases remained unmatched. This CDR3 has 14 amino acids. CDR3 sequence: CASNSLGTKNEQFF. The CDR3 DNA sequence: TGTGCCAGTAATTCTTTAGGGACTAAAAATGAGCAGTTCTTC.

This chain links TRBV5-6 with TRBJ2-7; D not resolved. Trimming removed 0 bases from V and 0 bases from J, with 7 bases in between. Germline V gene lookup returns CDR1 SGHDT and CDR2 YYEEEE. This CDR3 contains 14 residues. This chain's CDR3 is CASSLEGNSYEQYF. The CDR3 coding sequence is TGTGCCAGCAGCTTGGAAGGAAACTCCTACGAGCAGTACTTC.

This clonotype was seen many times. The V gene is TRBV27, the J gene TRBJ1-1; TRBD1 matches 8 bases. V dropped 3 bases and J dropped 5; count of bases not matched to a gene: 11. CDR3 size: 16 residues. From germline, CDR1 is MNHEY and CDR2 SMNVEV (reference sequence). In DNA, the CDR3 is TGTGCCAGCAGTTTGGGGGGACAGGCCGGAGGGACTGAAGCTTTCTTT. Protein: CASSLGGQAGGTEAFF.

J is TRBJ1-6 and V is TRBV27; D is perhaps TRBD1 (5 bases). This CDR3 comprises 16 residues. The germline V gene encodes CDR1 MNHEY and CDR2 SMNVEV (reference sequence). The V and J ends lost 6 bases and 2 bases respectively, with 14 bases between them. The CDR3 sequence is CASRQGLGTYNSPLHF. In nucleotides, the CDR3 is TGTGCCAGCAGGCAGGGCCTAGGTACCTATAATTCACCCCTCCACTTT.

The sample holds many counts of this clonotype. The CDR3 spells CSASRQVGNEQYF. CDR3 sequence (DNA): TGCAGTGCTAGTCGGCAGGTTGGGAACGAGCAGTACTTC. V and J are TRBV20-1 and TRBJ2-7; D ambiguous. This CDR3 has 13 amino acids. Germline V gene data show CDR1 as DFQATT and CDR2 as SNEGSKA (reference sequence). The ends were cut back, 3 bases at V and 5 bases at J, with 14 bases in the middle.

There are a few counts of this clonotype. V gene TRBV2 combines with J gene TRBJ2-7; D perhaps matches TRBD1 (6 bases). From germline, CDR1 is SNHLY and CDR2 FYNNEI. The V end was cut by 3 bases, the J end by 10 bases, with 19 bases between. The CDR3 loop spans 14 amino acids. The CDR3: CASSDGQPPQSQYF. The CDR3 DNA follows: TGTGCCAGCAGTGACGGACAGCCCCCGCAGTCCCAGTACTTC.

This clonotype has at least ten counts. The chain links TRBV27 to TRBJ1-5, with D uncertain. The V end lost 6 bases, the J end lost 0 bases, and 9 bases lay between the germline ends. In germline, CDR1 is MNHEY, CDR2 SMNVEV (reference sequence). The CDR3 runs 14 residues. CDR3 DNA: TGTGCCAGCAGCGAACTTTATAGCAATCAGCCCCAGCATTTT. It codes for CASSELYSNQPQHF.

This clonotype has more than one count but fewer than ten. The chain has TRBV20-1 and TRBJ1-3, with D uncertain. With 0 bases removed from V and 2 bases from J, the gap between germline ends came to 20 bases. Germline V gene data show CDR1 as DFQATT and CDR2 as SNEGSKA (reference sequence). There are 18 residues in the CDR3. CDR3 region: CSARDRHNSLNAGNTIYF. The CDR3 DNA is TGCAGTGCTAGAGACCGCCATAACAGCTTAAACGCTGGAAACACCATATATTTT.

The sample holds a few counts of this clonotype. V usage is TRBV2 and J usage is TRBJ1-4, with unresolved D. The length of the CDR3 is 13 residues. CDR1 and CDR2 from the germline V gene are SNHLY and FYNNEI. Trimming cost V 8 bases and J 11 bases, with 18 bases left between them. The CDR3 nucleotides are TGTGCCAGCCTGGGCGCTCTTAGTGGGAAACTGTTTTTT. This gives the protein CASLGALSGKLFF.

This clonotype was found many times. The rearrangement links TRBV4-3 to TRBJ2-2, with 7 bases that match TRBD1. Germline loops: CDR1 LGHNA, CDR2 YSLEER. The CDR3 consists of 15 residues. Unmatched junction bases numbered 3, after V lost 5 bases and J lost 0 bases. The CDR3 coding sequence is TGCGCCAGCAGCTACACAGGGGCGAACACCGGGGAGCTGTTTTTT. Translation gives CASSYTGANTGELFF.

This clonotype is termed medium-sized (0.01 to 0.1%). This chain uses TRBV29-1 with TRBJ1-3; D is unresolved. With 4 bases removed from V and 3 bases from J, the gap between germline ends came to 10 bases. The CDR3 sequence is 13 residues long. Germline lookup yields CDR1 SQVTM and CDR2 ANQGSEA. CDR3 amino acids: CSVVREFGNTIYF. CDR3 in DNA: TGCAGCGTTGTGCGAGAGTTTGGAAACACCATATATTTT.

This chain joins TRBV27 and TRBJ2-5, with a possible D match to TRBD1 (7 bases). V lost 6 bases to trimming and J lost 2 bases, with 16 bases between them. In germline, CDR1 is MNHEY, CDR2 SMNVEV (reference sequence). The CDR3 runs 15 residues. The CDR3 is CASRMRRGEQETQYF. DNA of the CDR3: TGTGCCAGCAGAATGCGCAGGGGGGAACAAGAGACCCAGTACTTC.

The table lists this clonotype with many counts. The chain couples TRBV10-3 to TRBJ2-7; D uncertain. The germline CDR1 and CDR2 sequences are ENHRY and SYGVKD. Trimming left V 2 bases short and J 7 bases short, with 12 bases between. CDR3 length equals 13 residues. The CDR3 DNA reads as TGTGCCATCAGTGAGCGACCGATAGAAGAGCAGTACGTC. This gives the protein CAISERPIEEQYV.

This chain connects TRBV18 to TRBJ1-6, with 9 bases matching TRBD1. This CDR3 has 15 residues. The V segment lost 2 bases and the J segment 5 bases; nucleotides outside the gene matches: 1. Germline loops: CDR1 KGHSH, CDR2 LQKENI. The CDR3 here is CASSPWDRDNSPLHF. The CDR3 DNA follows: TGTGCCAGCTCACCATGGGACAGGGATAATTCACCCCTCCACTTT.

This chain joins TRBV5-1 and TRBJ2-7, with D perhaps matching TRBD1 (9 bases). The CDR3 extends over 16 amino acids. Germline V CDR1 and CDR2: SGHRS, YFSETQ. V was cut by 4 bases and J by 2 bases, with 19 bases left in between. The CDR3 DNA follows: TGCGCCAGCAGCCCCGGGGGGGGACAGGGAGCCTACGAGCAGTACTTC. Encoded protein: CASSPGGGQGAYEQYF.

This clonotype was detected ten times or more. The chain combines TRBV20-1 with TRBJ1-2; TRBD1 agrees at 9 bases. CDR1 and CDR2 (germline): DFQATT, SNEGSKA (reference sequence). With 3 bases clipped from V and 4 bases from J, the junction kept 6 bases outside the gene matches. The CDR3 covers 14 residues. As DNA, the CDR3 is TGCAGTGCTAGGGACAGGGGAAGGACCTATGGCTACACCTTC. Translated: CSARDRGRTYGYTF.

This clonotype counts as medium-sized (0.01 to 0.1%). The genes are TRBV18 and TRBJ2-2; TRBD1 agrees at 11 bases. V trimming: 3 bases; J trimming: 1 base; junction bases outside the gene matches: 7. Germline lookup yields CDR1 KGHSH and CDR2 LQKENI. The CDR3 covers 18 residues. CDR3 sequence: CASSPPGQGDLNTGELFF. In DNA form, the CDR3 reads TGTGCCAGCTCACCTCCGGGACAGGGGGACCTGAACACCGGGGAGCTGTTTTTT.

This clonotype has a count of ten or more. This chain joins TRBV19 and TRBJ1-2; D is possibly TRBD1 (5 bases). The V gene's germline CDR1 is LNHDA and CDR2 SQIVND (reference sequence). The ends were cut back, 3 bases at V and 7 bases at J, with 18 bases in the middle. The CDR3 is 15 residues long. DNA for the CDR3: TGTGCCAGTAGTATTATTTCCAGGGACCCTTTTGGCTACACCTTC. Its protein is CASSIISRDPFGYTF.

This clonotype was seen a handful of times. The rearrangement uses TRBV10-3 and TRBJ1-5, with a tentative D call TRBD1 (6 bases). V shed 7 bases and J shed 4 bases, with 32 bases lying between them. CDR3 length equals 20 residues. The germline gives CDR1 ENHRY, CDR2 SYGVKD. The CDR3 sequence: CAITRGAYRVKVEKNQPQHF. In DNA form, the CDR3 reads TGTGCCATCACCAGAGGAGCTTACAGGGTTAAGGTCGAGAAAAATCAGCCCCAGCATTTT.

This clonotype was detected ten times or more. The V call is TRBV6-2 or TRBV6-3, the J call TRBJ1-6; unclear D gene. The germline V gene has CDR1 MNHEY and CDR2 SVGEGT. The CDR3 has 16 amino acids. V lost 5 bases and J 5 bases, leaving 16 bases between the germline ends. The CDR3 protein is CASSRRWTANNSPLHF. CDR3 bases: TGTGCCAGCAGTCGGAGGTGGACTGCGAATAATTCACCCCTCCACTTT.

In this sample, this clonotype turned up many times. This chain joins TRBV9 and TRBJ1-1; the D is unclear. Germline values: CDR1 SGDLS, CDR2 YYNGEE. V was pared by 0 bases and J by 5 bases, with 11 bases between. CDR3 length: 14 amino acids. CDR3 sequence reads: CASSVGELGTEAFF. The CDR3 region has the DNA TGTGCCAGCAGCGTAGGTGAGTTAGGAACTGAAGCTTTCTTT.

Ten or more counts support this clonotype. J is TRBJ2-7 and V is TRBV18; 11 bases are a match to TRBD1. The V and J ends lost 6 bases and 1 base, in that order; junction bases with no gene match: 8. The CDR3 consists of 16 residues. Germline V gene lookup returns CDR1 KGHSH and CDR2 LQKENI. The CDR3 protein is CASSPTRDRGSYEQYF. The DNA of the CDR3 is TGTGCCAGCTCTCCGACCCGGGACAGGGGGTCCTACGAGCAGTACTTC.

This clonotype was recorded many times. The V and J genes are TRBV5-1 and TRBJ2-5; the match to TRBD1 covers 7 bases. CDR1 is SGHRS and CDR2 is YFSETQ in the germline V gene. The CDR3 spans 15 residues. V gave up 4 bases and J gave up 0 bases; unmatched junction bases: 6. CDR3 bases: TGCGCCAGCAGCGCCTTACAGGGGAACCAAGAGACCCAGTACTTC. Protein product: CASSALQGNQETQYF.